This record covers a single TCR beta chain. The target antigen is unknown. A read error may produce the germline difference seen at one junction end. Amplified TCR beta CDR3 regions derived from RNA transcripts. The TCR CDR3 first-round RT-PCR relied on the HTBI primer set. One entry per CDR3 protein, called by TCRdb with MiXCR from the multiplex PCR reads. The sample records 500,000 to 650,000 distinct CDR3 sequences, around 50% being singletons. CDR3 length equals 13 residues. The germline CDR1 and CDR2 sequences are WSHSY and SAAADI. This sample was taken from a study of T cells in Graves' hyperthyroidism and ophthalmopathy. Study-wide results and limits: Peripheral blood also featured most of the thyroid clonotypes expanded above 0.001.

The chain carries TRBV10-2 and TRBJ1-1; D gene ambiguous. The sequencing sample was made of peripheral blood or thyroid tissue (not recorded which). This sequence was found in an adult woman with Graves' disease, either hyperthyroidism or ophthalmopathy (not recorded which). CDR3 residues: CASSFRIVSEAFF. The CDR3 DNA sequence: TGTGCCAGCAGTTTTAGGATTGTTTCTGAAGCTTTCTTT.